This TCR beta chain was captured by sequencing in a study of T cell changes during pregnancy in multiple sclerosis (dated by TCRdb to between 2017 and 2020). Context from the whole study: The study looked at changes in the T cell repertoire across pregnancy in women with multiple sclerosis.

Points on this clone: The target of this receptor is not known. The sample holds no much larger clone one base away, and base qualities are not on file.

Libraries were prepared through the immunoSEQ multiplex PCR assay. In TCRdb, the immuneACCESS table is reduced to in-frame sequences with V and J assigned. These tables do not hold every clone; where another copy was compared, an unresolved V gene accounts for under half, and the others remain unexplained. In all, the sample holds about 130,000 clones, and around 97% of those were seen once. 0.44% of the sample comes from the top ten. The receptor was isolated from a female donor with multiple sclerosis, enrolled in a pregnancy study. This sample comprised peripheral blood, obtained after pregnancy.

The CDR3 protein sequence reads: CATRDSAFPNYGYTF. The sequenced DNA: TGTGCCACCCGGGACAGTGCTTTTCCTAACTATGGCTACACCTTC. The chain is made from TRBV7-9 and TRBJ1-2, with 7 middle bases fitting TRBD1. Trimmed from V: 10 bases; trimmed from J: 0 bases; junction bases lacking a gene match: 11. CDR1 and CDR2 (SEHNR, FQNEAQ) derive from the germline V gene (reference sequence). The CDR3 runs 15 residues from the cysteine to the phenylalanine. Only the CDR3 region is kept as DNA, spanning 45 bases read in frame from base 1.